This T cell receptor (beta chain) was found in a study of T-cell memory formation after mild COVID-19. MiXCR, applied by TCRdb to the 5' RACE reads, yields one record per CDR3 protein. This sample has about 540,000 distinct CDR3 sequences, with about a fifth found just once. Germline V gene data show CDR1 as MNHNS and CDR2 as SASEGT. There are 15 residues in the CDR3. V gave up 6 bases and J gave up 4 bases; unmatched junction bases: 9. V is TRBV6-1 and J is TRBJ2-1, with 7 bases fitting TRBD1. The receptor comes from an adult woman who had mild COVID-19 (a few samples of this study predate the infection). Cell type and time point are not known. The sample taken for sequencing was PBMCs or a T cell subset sorted from them (not recorded which). The CDR3 DNA sequence: TGTGCCAGCAGGCCGTCCAGGGGGTTTTACAATGAGCAGTTCTTC. It codes for CASRPSRGFYNEQFF.